Sequencing of this T cell receptor (beta chain) was carried out in a study of T cell repertoires in cytomegalovirus infection. MiXCR was run by TCRdb on the reads, yielding one entry per CDR3 protein. The sample contains approximately 140,000 distinct CDR3 sequences, 5% to 6.5% of which appear only once. There are many counts of this clonotype. No antigen is known for it. Study-wide results and limits: What dominated the ex vivo response were HLA-C-restricted CMV-specific TCR beta clonotypes.

Germline trimming cut 4 bases from V and 1 base from J; bases unmatched to any gene: 8. The CDR3 has 16 amino acids. Germline V gene sequence: CDR1 DFQATT, CDR2 SNEGSKA (reference sequence). The sample was PBMCs. This sequence originates from a human donor in good health (CMV status not recorded). Some clones in this sample may be carry-over from other donors' samples. The J gene is TRBJ1-5, the V gene TRBV20-1; 9 nucleotides line up with TRBD1. CDR3 loop: CSAIAQGAGSNQPQHF. For the CDR3, the DNA is TGCAGTGCTATAGCACAGGGGGCCGGCAGCAATCAGCCCCAGCATTTT.